A selection of T cell receptor beta chains follows, all from one sample in a study of cytomegalovirus exposure and HLA in healthy donors. Clones were sequenced by immunoSEQ multiplex PCR, and TCRdb holds only the in-frame ones, with some missing. The sample records approximately 190,000 clones, about 81% being singletons. Sequencing was carried out using PBMCs. The receptors were sampled from a woman aged 18-35 years in good health and CMV-seropositive. Each CDR3 is given with its conserved first and last residue.

V,J,CDR3
TRBV4-1,TRBJ1-5,CASSQELRGQPQHF
TRBV5-4,TRBJ1-2,CASTGRTGARDGYTF
TRBV5-1,TRBJ1-2,CASSLEQGFDGYTF
TRBV28,TRBJ2-5,CASSHPGRGETQYF
TRBV5-1,TRBJ1-5,CASSLGGTDNQPQHF
TRBV7-2,TRBJ1-1,CASSFRGRNTEAFF
TRBV5-6,TRBJ1-2,CASSSQGGHGYTF
TRBV18,TRBJ2-5,CATGRGQETQYF
TRBV4-2,TRBJ1-1,CASSQVDRGRAEAFF
TRBV4-1,TRBJ2-3,CASSPPGTDTQYF
TRBV9,TRBJ2-1,CASSVDQGRNNEQFF
TRBV6-1,TRBJ2-5,CASSEQAQAQETQYF
TRBV6-5,TRBJ1-1,CASSYRDRGPNTEAFF
TRBV5-1,TRBJ1-1,CASSFGDRGSTEAFF
TRBV6-4,TRBJ2-1,CASSTLAGGLYEQFF
TRBV19,TRBJ1-6,CATGTGDNSPLHF
TRBV4-1,TRBJ2-5,CASSDGHAEETQYF
TRBV6-1,TRBJ1-2,CATRLPPNYGYTF
TRBV19,TRBJ1-4,CASRLGQTTNEKLFF
TRBV6-5,TRBJ2-1,CASSSLAGAYNEQFF
TRBV19,TRBJ1-6,CASSIVGGSPLHF
TRBV9,TRBJ2-5,CASSVAASGGYLQETQYF
TRBV4-3,TRBJ2-1,CASSQTQGVVDEQFF
TRBV2,TRBJ2-3,CASSPLASGGTDTQYF
TRBV27,TRBJ1-1,CASSHRTGLSEAFF
TRBV7-2,TRBJ2-5,CASRSTGETQYF
TRBV6-4,TRBJ1-1,CASSATGTGGTEAFF
TRBV11-2,TRBJ2-1,CASSLYSSYNEQFF
TRBV5-1,TRBJ2-5,CASSPSGGAIETQYF
TRBV7-9,TRBJ2-2,CASSFPDRVESGELFF
TRBV10-2,TRBJ1-2,CASSESGWYGYTF
TRBV7-2,TRBJ2-3,CASSPGVERGGTDTQYF
TRBV28,TRBJ2-3,CASSIPGLAGGPPVDTQYF
TRBV11-2,NA,CASSFARGPTSYEQYF
TRBV7-3,TRBJ1-2,CASSLTLGQGVKYGYTF
TRBV30,TRBJ1-5,CAWSVQVGQPQHF
TRBV6-4,TRBJ2-3,CASSEGAGGGDTQYF
TRBV13,TRBJ2-3,CASSSYGTDQYF
TRBV29-1,TRBJ1-1,CSVDRGNTEAFF
TRBV7-6,TRBJ2-1,CASSLAGGQGFNEQFF
TRBV6-1,TRBJ2-3,CATLLVGSTQYF
TRBV25-1,TRBJ1-1,CASSEWAGRRLNTEAFF
TRBV7-3,TRBJ2-2,CASSRVALGNTGELFF
TRBV28,TRBJ2-3,CASSQPGLASTDTQYF